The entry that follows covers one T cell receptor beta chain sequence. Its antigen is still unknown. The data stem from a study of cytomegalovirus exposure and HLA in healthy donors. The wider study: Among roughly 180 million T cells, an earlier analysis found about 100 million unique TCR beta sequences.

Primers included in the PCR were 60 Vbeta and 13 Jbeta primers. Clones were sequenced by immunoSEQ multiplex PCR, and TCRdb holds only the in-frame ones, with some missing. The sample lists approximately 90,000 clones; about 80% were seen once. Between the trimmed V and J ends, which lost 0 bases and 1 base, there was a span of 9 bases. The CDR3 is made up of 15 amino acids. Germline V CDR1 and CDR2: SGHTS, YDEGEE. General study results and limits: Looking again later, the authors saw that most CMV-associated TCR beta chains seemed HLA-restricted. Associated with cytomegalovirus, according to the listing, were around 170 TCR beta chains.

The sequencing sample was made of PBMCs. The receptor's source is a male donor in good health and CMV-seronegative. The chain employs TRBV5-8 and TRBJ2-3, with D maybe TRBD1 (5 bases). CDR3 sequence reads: CASSLEGLRTDTQYF. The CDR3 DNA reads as TGTGCCAGCAGCTTGGAGGGGCTGCGCACAGATACGCAGTATTTT.